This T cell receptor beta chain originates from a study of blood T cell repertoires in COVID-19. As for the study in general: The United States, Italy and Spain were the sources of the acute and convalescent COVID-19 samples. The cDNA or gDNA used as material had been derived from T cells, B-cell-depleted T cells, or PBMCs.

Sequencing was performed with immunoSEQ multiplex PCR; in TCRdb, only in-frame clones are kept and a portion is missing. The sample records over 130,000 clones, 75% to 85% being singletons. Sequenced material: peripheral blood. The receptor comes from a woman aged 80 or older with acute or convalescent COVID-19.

CDR3 residues: CAWRVLAGADTQYF. The DNA of the CDR3 is TGTGCCTGGAGGGTATTAGCGGGAGCAGATACGCAGTATTTT. The chain combines TRBV30 with TRBJ2-3; 9 bases align to TRBD2. CDR3 length: 14 amino acids. The germline CDR1 and CDR2 sequences are GTSNPN and SVGIG (reference sequence). The V gene end was trimmed by 3 bases and the J gene end by 4 bases; junction bases not matched to a gene: 5.